This TCR beta chain was identified in a study of T cells in women clearing cervical HPV infection. For this clone: Read coverage stops 3 residues before the CDR3 terminus; the germline J gene supplies the remainder.

This table comes from immunoSEQ multiplex PCR, and its TCRdb copy is limited to in-frame clones, with some not included. The repertoire table contains about 35,000 clones. From germline, CDR1 is MNHEY and CDR2 SVGEGT. This CDR3 comprises 16 residues. The rearrangement uses TRBV6-2 or TRBV6-3 and TRBJ2-3, with a weak D call TRBD1 (5 bases). Material for sequencing was blood buffy coat. The clonotype was recovered from a woman aged 18-70 years with a cervical HPV16 infection that either progressed to CIN3+ or cleared (not recorded which). The sequenced part of the CDR3 DNA is TGTGCCAGCAGCTCCTCAGGGTCCCCCCAAAAAGAGACG. Protein product: CASSSSGSPQKET. The entire CDR3 reads CASSSSGSPQKETQYF.